The entry below describes one T cell receptor beta chain. What it binds is not known. TCRalpha and TCRbeta libraries used 5'RACE with constant-segment primers and UMIs. TCRdb re-derived calls from the 5' RACE reads in MiXCR, one entry per CDR3 protein. Here the sample spans 200,000 to 300,000 distinct CDR3 sequences, less than 20% being singletons. V was cut by 4 bases and J by 0 bases, with 11 bases left in between. Per germline, CDR1 SGHRS and CDR2 YFSETQ. CDR3 length equals 14 residues. The record originates from a study of T-cell memory formation after mild COVID-19. Overall study results and limits: CD4/CD8 balance characterized clones contracting day 15 to 85, and CD4+ skew characterized later expanders. Second-wave clones peaking on day 37 lacked confirmed SARS-CoV-2 specificity. Clones which contracted sat mainly in CM and EM if CD4+, and in EMRA if CD8+.

The sequenced sample consisted of PBMCs or a T cell subset sorted from them (not recorded which). This TCR was recovered from an adult woman who had mild COVID-19 (a few samples of this study predate the infection). Cell type and time point are not known. The chain recombines TRBV5-1 with TRBJ2-7; D is possibly TRBD2 (5 bases). CDR3 sequence: CASSPTRSSYEQYF. The CDR3 DNA reads TGCGCCAGCAGCCCTACTAGGAGCTCCTACGAGCAGTACTTC.